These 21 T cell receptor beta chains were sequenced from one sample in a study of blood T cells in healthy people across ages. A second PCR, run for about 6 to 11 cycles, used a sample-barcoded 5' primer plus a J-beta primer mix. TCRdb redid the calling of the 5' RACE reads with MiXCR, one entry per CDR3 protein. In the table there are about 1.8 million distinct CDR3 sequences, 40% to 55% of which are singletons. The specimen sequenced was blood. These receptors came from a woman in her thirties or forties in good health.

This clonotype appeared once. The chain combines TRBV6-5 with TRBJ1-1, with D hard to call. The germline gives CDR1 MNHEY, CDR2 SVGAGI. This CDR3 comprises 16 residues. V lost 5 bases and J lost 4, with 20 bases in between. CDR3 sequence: CASSPPDGRGSTEAFF. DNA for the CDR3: TGTGCCAGCAGTCCCCCTGATGGGCGAGGTAGCACTGAAGCTTTCTTT.

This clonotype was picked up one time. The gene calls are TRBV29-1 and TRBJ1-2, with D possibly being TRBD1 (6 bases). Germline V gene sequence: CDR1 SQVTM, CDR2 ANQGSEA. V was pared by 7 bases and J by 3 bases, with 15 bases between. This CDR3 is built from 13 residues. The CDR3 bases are TGCAGCGCCCCAGGGGATCACGACTATGGCTACACCTTC. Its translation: CSAPGDHDYGYTF.

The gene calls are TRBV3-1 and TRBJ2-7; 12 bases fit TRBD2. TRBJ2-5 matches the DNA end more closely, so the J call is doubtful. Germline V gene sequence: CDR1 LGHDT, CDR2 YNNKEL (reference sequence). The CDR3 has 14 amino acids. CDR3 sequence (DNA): TGTGCCAGCAGCCAACTACTAGCGGGGGGGACCCAGTACTTC. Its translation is CASSQLLAGGTQYF.

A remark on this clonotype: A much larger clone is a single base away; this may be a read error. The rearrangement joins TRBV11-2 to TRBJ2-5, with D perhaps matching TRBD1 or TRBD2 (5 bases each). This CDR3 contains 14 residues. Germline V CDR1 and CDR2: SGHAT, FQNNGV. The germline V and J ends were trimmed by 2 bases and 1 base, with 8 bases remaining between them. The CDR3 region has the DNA TGTGCCAGCAGCTTATGGGGGACCCAAGAGACCCAGTACTTC. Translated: CASSLWGTQETQYF.

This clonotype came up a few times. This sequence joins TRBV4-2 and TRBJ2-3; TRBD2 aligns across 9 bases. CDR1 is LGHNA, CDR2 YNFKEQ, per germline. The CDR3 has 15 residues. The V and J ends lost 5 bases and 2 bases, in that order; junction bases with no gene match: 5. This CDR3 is CASSNSGGATDTQYF. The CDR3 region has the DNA TGTGCCAGCAGCAATAGCGGGGGTGCCACAGATACGCAGTATTTT.

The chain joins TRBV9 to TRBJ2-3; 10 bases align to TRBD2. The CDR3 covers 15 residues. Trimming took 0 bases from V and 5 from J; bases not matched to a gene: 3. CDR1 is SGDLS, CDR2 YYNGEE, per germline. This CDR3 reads CASSVAGLAIDTQYF. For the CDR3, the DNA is TGTGCCAGCAGCGTAGCGGGACTAGCGATAGATACGCAGTATTTT. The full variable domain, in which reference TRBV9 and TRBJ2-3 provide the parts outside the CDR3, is DSGVTQTPKHLITATGQRVTLRCSPRSGDLSVYWYQQSLDQGLQFLIQYYNGEERAKGNILERFSAQQFPDLHSELNLSSLELGDSALYFCASSVAGLAIDTQYFGPGTRLTVL.

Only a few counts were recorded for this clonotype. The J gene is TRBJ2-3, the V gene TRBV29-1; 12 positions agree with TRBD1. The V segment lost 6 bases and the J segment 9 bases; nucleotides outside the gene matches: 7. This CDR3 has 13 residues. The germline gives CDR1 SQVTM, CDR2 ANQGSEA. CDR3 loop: CSVGTGGMTTQYF. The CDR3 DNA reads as TGCAGCGTGGGGACAGGGGGCATGACAACGCAGTATTTT.

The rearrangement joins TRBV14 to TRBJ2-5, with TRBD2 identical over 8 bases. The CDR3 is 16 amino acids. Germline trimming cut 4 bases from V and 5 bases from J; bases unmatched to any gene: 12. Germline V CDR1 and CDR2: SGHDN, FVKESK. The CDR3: CASSPLGGGGMETQYF. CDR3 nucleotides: TGTGCCAGCAGCCCCCTCGGGGGGGGAGGTATGGAGACCCAGTACTTC.

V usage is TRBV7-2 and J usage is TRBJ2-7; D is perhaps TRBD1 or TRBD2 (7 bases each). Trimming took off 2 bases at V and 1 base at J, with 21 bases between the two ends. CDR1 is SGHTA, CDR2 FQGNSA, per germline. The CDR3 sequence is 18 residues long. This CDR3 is CASSLRQGGSGVSYEQYF. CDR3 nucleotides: TGTGCCAGCAGCTTACGCCAGGGGGGGTCGGGGGTGTCCTACGAGCAGTACTTC.

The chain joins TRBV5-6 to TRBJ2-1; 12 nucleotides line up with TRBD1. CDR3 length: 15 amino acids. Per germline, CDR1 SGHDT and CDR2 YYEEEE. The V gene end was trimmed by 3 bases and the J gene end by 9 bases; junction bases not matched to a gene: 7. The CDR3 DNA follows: TGTGCCAGCAGCTCCCGGGACAGGGGGCCGGCTGAGCAGTTCTTC. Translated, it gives CASSSRDRGPAEQFF.

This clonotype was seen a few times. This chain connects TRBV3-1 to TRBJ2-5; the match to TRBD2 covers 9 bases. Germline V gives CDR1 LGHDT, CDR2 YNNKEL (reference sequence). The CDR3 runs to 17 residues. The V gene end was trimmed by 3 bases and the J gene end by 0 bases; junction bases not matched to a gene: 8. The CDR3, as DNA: TGTGCCAGCAGCCACGAACTAGCGGGTGCGTACCAAGAGACCCAGTACTTC. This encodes CASSHELAGAYQETQYF.

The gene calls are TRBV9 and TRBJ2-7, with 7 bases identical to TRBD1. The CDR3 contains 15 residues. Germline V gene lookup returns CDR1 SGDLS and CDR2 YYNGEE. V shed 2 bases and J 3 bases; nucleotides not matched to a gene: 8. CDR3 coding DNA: TGTGCCAGCAGCGTTCTTGGGGACAGAGGCTACGAGCAGTACTTC. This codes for CASSVLGDRGYEQYF.

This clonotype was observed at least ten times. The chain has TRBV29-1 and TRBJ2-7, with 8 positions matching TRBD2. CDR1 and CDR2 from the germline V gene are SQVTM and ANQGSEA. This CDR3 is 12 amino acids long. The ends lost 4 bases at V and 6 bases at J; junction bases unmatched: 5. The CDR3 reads CSVVQTSAEQYF. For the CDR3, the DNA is TGCAGCGTTGTTCAGACTAGCGCCGAGCAGTACTTC.

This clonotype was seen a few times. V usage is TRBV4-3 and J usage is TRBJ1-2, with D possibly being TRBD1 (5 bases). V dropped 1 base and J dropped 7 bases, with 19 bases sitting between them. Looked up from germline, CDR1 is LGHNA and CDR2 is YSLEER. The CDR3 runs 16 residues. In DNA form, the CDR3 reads TGCGCCAGCAGCCAAGTAGGATACCCAGGGAGGACTGGCTACACCTTC. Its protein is CASSQVGYPGRTGYTF.

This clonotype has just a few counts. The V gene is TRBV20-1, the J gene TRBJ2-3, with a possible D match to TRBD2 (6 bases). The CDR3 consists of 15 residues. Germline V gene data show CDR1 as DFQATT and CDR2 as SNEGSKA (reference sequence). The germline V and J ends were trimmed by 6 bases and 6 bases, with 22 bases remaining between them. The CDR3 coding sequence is TGCAGTGCCCCCCAGACTAGTGGGTCTGTGGATACGCAGTATTTT. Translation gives CSAPQTSGSVDTQYF.

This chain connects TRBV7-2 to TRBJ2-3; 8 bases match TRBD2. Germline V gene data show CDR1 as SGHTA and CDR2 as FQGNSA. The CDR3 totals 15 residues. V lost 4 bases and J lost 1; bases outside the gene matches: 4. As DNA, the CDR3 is TGTGCCAGCAGCTGGGATAGCGGGGGCACAGATACGCAGTATTTT. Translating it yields CASSWDSGGTDTQYF.

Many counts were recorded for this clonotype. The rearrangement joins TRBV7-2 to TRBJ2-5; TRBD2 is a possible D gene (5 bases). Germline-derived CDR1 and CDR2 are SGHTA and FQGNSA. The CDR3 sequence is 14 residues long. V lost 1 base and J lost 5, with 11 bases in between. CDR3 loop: CASSLGGSLETQYF. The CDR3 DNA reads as TGTGCCAGCAGCTTAGGAGGGAGCCTGGAGACCCAGTACTTC.

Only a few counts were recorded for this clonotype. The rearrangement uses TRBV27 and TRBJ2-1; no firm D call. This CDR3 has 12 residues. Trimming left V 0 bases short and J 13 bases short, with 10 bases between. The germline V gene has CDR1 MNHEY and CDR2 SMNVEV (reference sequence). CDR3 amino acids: CASSLSGETQFF. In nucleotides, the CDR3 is TGTGCCAGCAGTTTATCAGGAGAGACCCAGTTCTTC.

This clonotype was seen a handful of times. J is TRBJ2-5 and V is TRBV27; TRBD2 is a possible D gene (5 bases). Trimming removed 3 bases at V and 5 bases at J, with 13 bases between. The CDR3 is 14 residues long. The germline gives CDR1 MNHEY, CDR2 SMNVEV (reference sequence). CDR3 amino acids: CASSFSRPGETQYF. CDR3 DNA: TGTGCCAGCAGTTTCTCTCGCCCGGGGGAGACCCAGTACTTC.

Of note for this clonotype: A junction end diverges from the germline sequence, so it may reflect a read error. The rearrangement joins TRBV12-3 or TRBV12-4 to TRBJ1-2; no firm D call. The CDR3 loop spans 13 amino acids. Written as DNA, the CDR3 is TGTGCCAGCAGTGTAGCTGAGGGTTTCGGCTACACCTTC. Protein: CASSVAEGFGYTF.

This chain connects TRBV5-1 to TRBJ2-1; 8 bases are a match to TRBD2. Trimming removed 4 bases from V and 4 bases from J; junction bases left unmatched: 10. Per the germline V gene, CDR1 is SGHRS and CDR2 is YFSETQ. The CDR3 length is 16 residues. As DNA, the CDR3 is TGCGCCAGCAGCCGAGGAGGAGGCGGGGGGTACAATGAGCAGTTCTTC. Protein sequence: CASSRGGGGGYNEQFF.